A single sample is the source of the 24 T cell receptor beta chains below, sequenced in a study of patients and donors after allogeneic stem cell transplantation. TCRdb re-called the RT-PCR reads with MiXCR, one entry per CDR3 protein. The data hold roughly 200,000 distinct CDR3 sequences, with 35% to 45% observed a single time. The sample consisted of blood, either unsorted or a sorted T cell fraction (not recorded which). These receptors came from a human donor who was either an allogeneic HSCT recipient or a stem cell or donor lymphocyte infusion donor (not recorded which). It is not recorded whose cells these are; they may come from a transplant donor.

V and J are TRBV25-1 and TRBJ2-7, with 8 bases matching TRBD2. There are 14 residues in the CDR3. With 3 bases clipped from V and 2 bases from J, the junction kept 3 bases outside the gene matches. Germline V CDR1 and CDR2: MGHDK, SYGVNS. CDR3 DNA: TGTGCCAGCAGTGAGGGTAGCGGGGCCTACGAGCAGTACTTC. Amino acid sequence: CASSEGSGAYEQYF.

The V gene is TRBV14, the J gene TRBJ2-3; the D call may be TRBD1 or TRBD2 (6 bases each). The V and J ends lost 0 bases and 1 base respectively, with 8 bases between them. CDR3 length: 15 residues. Germline V CDR1 and CDR2: SGHDN, FVKESK. CDR3 sequence: CASSQEGGRTDTQYF. In DNA, the CDR3 is TGTGCCAGCAGCCAAGAAGGGGGGCGCACAGATACGCAGTATTTT.

The rearrangement uses TRBV4-1 and TRBJ2-3; D gene unclear. CDR3 size: 14 residues. Trimming removed 4 bases from V and 4 bases from J, with 12 bases in between. From germline, CDR1 is MGHRA and CDR2 YSYEKL. CDR3 sequence (DNA): TGCGCCAGCAGCCCCGCCAACGGCGCAGATACGCAGTATTTT. Translation: CASSPANGADTQYF.

The CDR3 DNA reads TGCAGTGCTCTAGGGCTCTCGGGGGGCACTGAAGCTTTCTTT. Amino acids: CSALGLSGGTEAFF. The chain links TRBV20-1 to TRBJ1-1; D may be TRBD1 (5 bases). The V end lost 5 bases, the J end lost 4 bases, and 17 bases lay between the germline ends. The CDR3 contains 14 residues. Germline CDR1 and CDR2: DFQATT and SNEGSKA (reference sequence).

The chain carries TRBV5-1 and TRBJ1-1; TRBD1 might be the D (5 bases). In germline, CDR1 is SGHRS, CDR2 YFSETQ. The V gene lost 1 base and the J gene lost 1 base, with 8 bases spanning the gap. The CDR3 covers 14 residues. The CDR3 DNA sequence: TGCGCCAGCAGCTTGTTGGGACCGAACACTGAAGCTTTCTTT. It encodes CASSLLGPNTEAFF.

This rearrangement joins TRBV10-2 to TRBJ1-1, with D unresolved. The CDR3 is 13 amino acids. CDR1 and CDR2 from the germline V gene are WSHSY and SAAADI. The V end lost 7 bases, the J end lost 0 bases, and 9 bases lay between the germline ends. The CDR3 DNA is TGCGCCAGCATGGGCAGGTTGAACACTGAAGCTTTCTTT. It translates to CASMGRLNTEAFF.

This clonotype was seen just once. This chain joins TRBV18 and TRBJ1-2; maybe TRBD1 (5 bases). The germline CDR1 and CDR2 sequences are KGHSH and LQKENI. V lost 1 base to trimming and J lost 2 bases, with 8 bases between them. The CDR3 extends over 14 amino acids. The CDR3 coding sequence is TGTGCCAGCTCACCACAGCGGGGCAACTATGGCTACACCTTC. Its protein product is CASSPQRGNYGYTF.

This clonotype was observed a few times. The chain joins TRBV6-1 to TRBJ1-1, with D possibly being TRBD1 (6 bases). CDR1 and CDR2 from the germline V gene are MNHNS and SASEGT. The CDR3 covers 14 residues. V was trimmed by 4 bases and J by 4 bases, leaving 13 bases between them. CDR3 in DNA: TGTGCCAGCAGTGGGACGACAGGAGTCACTGAAGCTTTCTTT. It codes for CASSGTTGVTEAFF.

V usage is TRBV10-3 and J usage is TRBJ2-3, with TRBD2 identical over 9 bases. The CDR3 has 15 residues. Germline trimming cut 4 bases from V and 0 bases from J; bases unmatched to any gene: 2. The V gene's germline CDR1 is ENHRY and CDR2 SYGVKD. The CDR3 protein is CAISGGGASTDTQYF. For the CDR3, the DNA is TGTGCCATCAGTGGCGGGGGGGCTAGCACAGATACGCAGTATTTT.

This clonotype appeared a few times. This chain connects TRBV6-6 to TRBJ1-1; 8 nucleotides align to TRBD1. Unmatched junction bases numbered 3, after V lost 2 bases and J lost 1 base. Per the germline V gene, CDR1 is MNHNY and CDR2 is SVGAGI (reference sequence). CDR3 length equals 15 residues. CDR3 DNA sequence: TGTGCCAGCAGTTACCAGGGGGCCCAGAACACTGAAGCTTTCTTT. This encodes CASSYQGAQNTEAFF.

V and J are TRBV10-3 and TRBJ2-7, with D hard to call. The CDR3 contains 16 residues. Germline loops: CDR1 ENHRY, CDR2 SYGVKD. The germline V and J ends were trimmed by 0 bases and 9 bases, with 21 bases remaining between them. DNA of the CDR3: TGTGCCATCAGTGAGTCGAATGATAGGGCGGTTAAGTGGCAGTACTTC. Its translation is CAISESNDRAVKWQYF.

The chain recombines TRBV20-1 with TRBJ2-7, with D perhaps being TRBD1 or TRBD2 (5 bases each). This CDR3 has 14 residues. V was trimmed by 4 bases and J by 0 bases, leaving 13 bases between them. The germline V gene has CDR1 DFQATT and CDR2 SNEGSKA (reference sequence). CDR3 DNA sequence: TGCAGTGCTACACCGGGACCCCTCTCCTACGAGCAGTACTTC. This codes for CSATPGPLSYEQYF.

The chain has TRBV7-2 and TRBJ1-6; possibly TRBD1 for D (5 bases). Germline CDR1 is SGHTA and CDR2 is FQGNSA. CDR3 length: 19 residues. The ends were cut back, 1 base at V and 6 bases at J, with 22 bases in the middle. CDR3: CASSLVAVGQGVTNSPLHF. CDR3 DNA sequence: TGTGCCAGCAGCTTAGTGGCGGTAGGGCAGGGTGTAACTAATTCACCCCTCCACTTT.

V is TRBV20-1 and J is TRBJ1-3, with D possibly TRBD1 on 5 matching bases. V lost 3 bases and J lost 3, with 9 bases in between. This CDR3 contains 13 residues. CDR1 is DFQATT, CDR2 SNEGSKA, per germline (reference sequence). The CDR3 DNA reads TGCAGTGCTAGCCGACAGAATGGAAACACCATATATTTT. Translating it yields CSASRQNGNTIYF.

This clonotype came up once. The chain carries TRBV7-9 and TRBJ1-4, with 9 nucleotides matching TRBD1. V was pared by 5 bases and J by 8 bases, with 15 bases of the junction left unmatched. The CDR3 totals 17 residues. Germline V gene data show CDR1 as SEHNR and CDR2 as FQNEAQ (reference sequence). CDR3 sequence (DNA): TGTGCCAGCAGCACCAAACCGGGACAGGGTCCCAGGGAAAAACTGTTTTTT. Protein sequence: CASSTKPGQGPREKLFF.

This clonotype was seen a few times. The chain employs TRBV29-1 and TRBJ1-1, with TRBD1 as a possible D gene (6 bases). The V gene's germline CDR1 is SQVTM and CDR2 ANQGSEA. The V end was cut by 6 bases, the J end by 4 bases, with 18 bases between. This CDR3 is 14 amino acids long. CDR3 region: CSVRRGGGVTEAFF. The CDR3 DNA is TGCAGCGTCCGTCGCGGAGGGGGGGTCACTGAAGCTTTCTTT.

The chain links TRBV28 to TRBJ2-2, with D uncertain. V lost 5 bases and J lost 5, with 6 bases in between. The CDR3 has 12 amino acids. The germline V gene encodes CDR1 MDHEN and CDR2 SYDVKM. The CDR3 protein is CASSDHTGELFF. DNA for the CDR3: TGTGCCAGCAGTGACCATACCGGGGAGCTGTTTTTT.

This clonotype was observed a handful of times. This sequence joins TRBV18 and TRBJ2-5, with unresolved D. Germline CDR1 is KGHSH and CDR2 is LQKENI. V was pared by 6 bases and J by 2 bases, with 10 bases between. The CDR3 covers 13 residues. This CDR3 is CASSPGGQETQYF. The CDR3 coding sequence is TGTGCCAGCTCTCCAGGCGGTCAAGAGACCCAGTACTTC.

The chain is built from TRBV5-1 and TRBJ1-2; no clear D gene. The CDR3 sequence is 13 residues long. V gave up 5 bases and J gave up 1 base, with 9 bases separating them. Looked up from germline, CDR1 is SGHRS and CDR2 is YFSETQ. The CDR3 DNA is TGCGCCAGCAGATACGGGATTAACTATGGCTACACCTTC. Its protein product is CASRYGINYGYTF.

The chain links TRBV27 to TRBJ1-5; the match to TRBD1 covers 7 bases. Germline CDR1 reads MNHEY; CDR2 reads SMNVEV (reference sequence). The CDR3 length is 14 residues. J gave up 7 bases and V 6 bases, and 9 bases lay outside the gene matches. CDR3 region: CASRQDRDQQPQHF. The CDR3 DNA is TGTGCCAGCAGGCAAGACAGGGACCAACAGCCCCAGCATTTT.

This clonotype has more than one count but fewer than ten. The genes are TRBV20-1 and TRBJ1-1, with D possibly TRBD1 on 6 matching bases. The CDR3 covers 15 residues. V gave up 1 base and J gave up 0 bases, with 12 bases separating them. Germline V CDR1 and CDR2: DFQATT, SNEGSKA (reference sequence). CDR3 protein: CSARVAGDMNTEAFF. Written as DNA, the CDR3 is TGCAGTGCTAGAGTGGCAGGGGACATGAACACTGAAGCTTTCTTT.

The rearrangement joins TRBV7-2 to TRBJ2-3; D gene ambiguous. The CDR3 spans 14 residues. Between the trimmed V and J ends, which lost 4 bases and 0 bases, there was a span of 8 bases. Germline V gene sequence: CDR1 SGHTA, CDR2 FQGNSA. CDR3 sequence (DNA): TGTGCCAGCAGCTCCGACGCTAGCACAGATACGCAGTATTTT. Residues: CASSSDASTDTQYF. The full variable domain, with the rest looked up from reference TRBV7-2 and TRBJ2-3, is GAGVSQSPSNKVTEKGKDVELRCDPISGHTALYWYRQSLGQGLEFLIYFQGNSAPDKSGLPSDRFSAERTGGSVSTLTIQRTQQEDSAVYLCASSSDASTDTQYFGPGTRLTVL.

This rearrangement joins TRBV5-1 to TRBJ2-4, with D perhaps TRBD1 (6 bases). V gave up 0 bases and J gave up 0 bases, with 10 bases separating them. The CDR3 has 16 residues. Looked up from germline, CDR1 is SGHRS and CDR2 is YFSETQ. Here the CDR3 reads CASSLAGRGAKNIQYF. CDR3 DNA sequence: TGCGCCAGCAGCTTGGCGGGCAGGGGAGCCAAAAACATTCAGTACTTC.

This clonotype was found a few times. The J gene is TRBJ1-5, the V gene TRBV24-1; 7 nucleotides line up with TRBD1. The CDR3 runs to 16 residues. With 5 bases clipped from V and 4 bases from J, the junction kept 10 bases outside the gene matches. In germline, CDR1 is KGHDR, CDR2 SFDVKD. CDR3 region: CATSVSGTALNQPQHF. The CDR3 DNA reads as TGTGCCACCAGTGTCTCCGGGACAGCCTTAAATCAGCCCCAGCATTTT.